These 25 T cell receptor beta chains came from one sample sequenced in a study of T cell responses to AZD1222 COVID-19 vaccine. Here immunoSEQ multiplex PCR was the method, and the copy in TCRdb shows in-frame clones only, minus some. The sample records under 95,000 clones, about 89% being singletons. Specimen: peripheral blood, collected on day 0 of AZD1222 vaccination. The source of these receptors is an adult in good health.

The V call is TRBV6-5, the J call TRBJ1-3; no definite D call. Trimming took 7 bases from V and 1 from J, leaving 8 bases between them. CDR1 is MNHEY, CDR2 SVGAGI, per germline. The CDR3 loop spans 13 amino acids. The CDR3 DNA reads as TGTGCCAGCAAAAAGGTGTCTGGAAACACCATATATTTT. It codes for CASKKVSGNTIYF.

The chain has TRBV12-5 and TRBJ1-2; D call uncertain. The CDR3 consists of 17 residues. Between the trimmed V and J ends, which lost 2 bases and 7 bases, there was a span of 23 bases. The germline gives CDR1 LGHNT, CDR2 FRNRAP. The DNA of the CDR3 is TGTGCTAGTGGTTTGTATGTTGAACGAGTGGCAAAGGGTGGCTACACCTTC. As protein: CASGLYVERVAKGGYTF.

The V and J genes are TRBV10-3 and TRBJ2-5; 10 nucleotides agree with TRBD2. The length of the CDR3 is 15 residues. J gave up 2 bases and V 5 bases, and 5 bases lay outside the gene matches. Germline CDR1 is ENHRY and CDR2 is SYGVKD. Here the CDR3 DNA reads TGTGCCATCAGTCCTCAACTAGCGGGACAAGAGACCCAGTACTTC. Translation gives CAISPQLAGQETQYF.

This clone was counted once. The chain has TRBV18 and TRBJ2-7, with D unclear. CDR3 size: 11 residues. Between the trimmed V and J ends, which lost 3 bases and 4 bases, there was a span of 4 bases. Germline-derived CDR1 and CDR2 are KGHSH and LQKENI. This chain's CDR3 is CASSPGYEQYF. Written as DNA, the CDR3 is TGTGCCAGCTCACCGGGGTACGAGCAGTACTTC.

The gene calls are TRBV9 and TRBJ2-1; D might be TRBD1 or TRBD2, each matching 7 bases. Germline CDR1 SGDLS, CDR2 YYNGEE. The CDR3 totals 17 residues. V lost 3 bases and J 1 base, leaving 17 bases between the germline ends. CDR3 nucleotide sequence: TGTGCCAGCAGCGGTCTGACAGGGAGGGTTTCCTACAATGAGCAGTTCTTC. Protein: CASSGLTGRVSYNEQFF.

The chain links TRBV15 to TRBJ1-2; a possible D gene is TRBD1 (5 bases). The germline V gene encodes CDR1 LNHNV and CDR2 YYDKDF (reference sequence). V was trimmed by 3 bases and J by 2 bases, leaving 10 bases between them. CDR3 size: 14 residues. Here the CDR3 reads CATSRVDRNYGYTF. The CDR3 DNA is TGTGCCACCAGCAGGGTCGACAGAAACTATGGCTACACCTTC. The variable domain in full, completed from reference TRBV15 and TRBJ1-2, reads DAMVIQNPRYQVTQFGKPVTLSCSQTLNHNVMYWYQQKSSQAPKLLFHYYDKDFNNEADTPDNFQSRRPNTSFCFLDIRSPGLGDTAMYLCATSRVDRNYGYTFGSGTRLTVV.

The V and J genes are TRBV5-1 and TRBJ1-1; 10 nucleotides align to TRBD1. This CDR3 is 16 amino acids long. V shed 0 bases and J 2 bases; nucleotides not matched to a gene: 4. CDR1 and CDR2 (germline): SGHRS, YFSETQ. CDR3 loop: CASSLEGDRGNTEAFF. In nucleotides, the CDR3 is TGCGCCAGCAGCTTGGAAGGGGACAGGGGTAACACTGAAGCTTTCTTT.

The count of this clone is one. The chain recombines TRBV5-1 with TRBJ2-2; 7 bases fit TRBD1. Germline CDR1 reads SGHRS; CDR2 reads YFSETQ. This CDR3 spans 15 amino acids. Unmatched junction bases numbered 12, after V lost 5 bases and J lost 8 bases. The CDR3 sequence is CASSRTGAERGELFF. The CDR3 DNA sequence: TGCGCCAGCAGTCGGACAGGTGCTGAAAGGGGGGAGCTGTTTTTT.

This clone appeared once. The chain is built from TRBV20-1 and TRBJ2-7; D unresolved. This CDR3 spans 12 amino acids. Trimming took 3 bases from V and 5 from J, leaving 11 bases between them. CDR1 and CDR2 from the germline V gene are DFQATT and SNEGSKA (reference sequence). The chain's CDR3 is CSASNEWNEQYF. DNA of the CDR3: TGCAGTGCTAGTAATGAATGGAACGAGCAGTACTTC.

This chain's CDR3 is CASSTTGTGGALAFF. CDR3 nucleotide sequence: TGTGCCAGTAGTACAACCGGGACAGGGGGCGCGTTAGCTTTCTTT. This chain uses TRBV19 with TRBJ1-1; 12 bases fit TRBD1. V dropped 4 bases and J dropped 10; count of bases not matched to a gene: 10. CDR1 is LNHDA and CDR2 is SQIVND in the germline V gene (reference sequence). The CDR3 is made up of 15 amino acids.

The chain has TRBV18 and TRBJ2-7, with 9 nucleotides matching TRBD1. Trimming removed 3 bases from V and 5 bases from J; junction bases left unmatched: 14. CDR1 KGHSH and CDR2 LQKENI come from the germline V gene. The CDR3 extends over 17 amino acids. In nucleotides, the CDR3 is TGTGCCAGCTCACCGGCCGGGACAGGGACCTTCGTGAACGAGCAGTACTTC. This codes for CASSPAGTGTFVNEQYF.

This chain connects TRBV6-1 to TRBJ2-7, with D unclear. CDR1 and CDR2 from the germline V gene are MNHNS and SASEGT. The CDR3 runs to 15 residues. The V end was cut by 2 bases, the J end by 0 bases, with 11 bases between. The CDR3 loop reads CASSELSGSSYEQYF. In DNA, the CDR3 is TGTGCCAGCAGTGAATTGTCAGGTAGCTCCTACGAGCAGTACTTC.

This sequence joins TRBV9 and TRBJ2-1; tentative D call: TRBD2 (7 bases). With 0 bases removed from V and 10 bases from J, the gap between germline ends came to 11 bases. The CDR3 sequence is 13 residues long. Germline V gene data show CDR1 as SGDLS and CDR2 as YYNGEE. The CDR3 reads CASSVATGGEQFF. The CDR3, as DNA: TGTGCCAGCAGCGTAGCTACGGGGGGCGAGCAGTTCTTC.

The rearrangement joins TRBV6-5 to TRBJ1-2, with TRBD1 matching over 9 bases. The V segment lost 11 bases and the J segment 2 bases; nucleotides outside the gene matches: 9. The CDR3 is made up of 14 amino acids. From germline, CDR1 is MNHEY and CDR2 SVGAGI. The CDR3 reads CAARKGTGNYGYTF. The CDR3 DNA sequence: TGTGCCGCAAGGAAGGGGACAGGGAACTATGGCTACACCTTC.

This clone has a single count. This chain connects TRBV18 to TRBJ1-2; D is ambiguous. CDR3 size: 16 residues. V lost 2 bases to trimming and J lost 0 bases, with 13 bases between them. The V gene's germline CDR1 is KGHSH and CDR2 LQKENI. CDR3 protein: CASSPVAGETNYGYTF. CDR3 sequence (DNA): TGTGCCAGCTCACCAGTGGCGGGCGAGACTAACTATGGCTACACCTTC.

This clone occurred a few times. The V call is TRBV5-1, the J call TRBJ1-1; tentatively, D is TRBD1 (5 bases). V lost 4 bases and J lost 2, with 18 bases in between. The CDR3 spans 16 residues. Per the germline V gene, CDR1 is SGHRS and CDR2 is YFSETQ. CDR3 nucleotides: TGCGCCAGCAGCCATGGGGGGATCGGACGTAACACTGAAGCTTTCTTT. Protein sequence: CASSHGGIGRNTEAFF. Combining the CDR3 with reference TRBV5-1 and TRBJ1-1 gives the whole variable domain KAGVTQTPRYLIKTRGQQVTLSCSPISGHRSVSWYQQTPGQGLQFLFEYFSETQRNKGNFPGRFSGRQFSNSRSEMNVSTLELGDSALYLCASSHGGIGRNTEAFFGQGTRLTVV.

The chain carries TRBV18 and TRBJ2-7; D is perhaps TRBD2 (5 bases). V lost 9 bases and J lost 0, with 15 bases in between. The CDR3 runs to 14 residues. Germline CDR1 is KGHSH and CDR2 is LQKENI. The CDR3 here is CARFKCAGSYEQYF. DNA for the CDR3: TGTGCCAGATTTAAGTGCGCGGGCTCCTACGAGCAGTACTTC. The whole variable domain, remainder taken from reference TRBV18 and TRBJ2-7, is NAGVMQNPRHLVRRRGQEARLRCSPMKGHSHVYWYRQLPEEGLKFMVYLQKENIIDESGMPKERFSAEFPKEGPSILRIQQVVRGDSAAYFCARFKCAGSYEQYFGPGTRLTVT.

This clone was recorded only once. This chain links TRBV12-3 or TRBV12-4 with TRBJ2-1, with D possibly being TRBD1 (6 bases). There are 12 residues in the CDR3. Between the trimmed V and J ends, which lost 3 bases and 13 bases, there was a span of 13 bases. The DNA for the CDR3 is TGTGCCAGCAGTTTCGGCAGGGGAACCCAGTTCTTC. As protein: CASSFGRGTQFF.

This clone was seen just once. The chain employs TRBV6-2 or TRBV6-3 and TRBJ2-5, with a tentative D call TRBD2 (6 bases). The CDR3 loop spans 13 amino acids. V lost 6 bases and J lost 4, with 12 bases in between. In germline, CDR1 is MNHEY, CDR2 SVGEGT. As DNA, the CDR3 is TGTGCCAGCAGCCGGGAGTGGGGAGAGACCCAGTACTTC. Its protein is CASSREWGETQYF.

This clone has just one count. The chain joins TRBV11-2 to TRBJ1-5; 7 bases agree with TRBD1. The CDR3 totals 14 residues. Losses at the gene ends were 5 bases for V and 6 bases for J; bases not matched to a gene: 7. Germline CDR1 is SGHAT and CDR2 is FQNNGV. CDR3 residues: CASSDRQGRQPQHF. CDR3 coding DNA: TGTGCCAGCAGCGACCGACAGGGTCGTCAGCCCCAGCATTTT.

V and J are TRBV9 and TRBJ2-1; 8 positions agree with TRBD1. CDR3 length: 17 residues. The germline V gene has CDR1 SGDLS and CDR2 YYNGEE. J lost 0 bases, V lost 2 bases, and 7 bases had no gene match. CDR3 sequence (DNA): TGTGCCAGCAGCGTCACAGGGGGTATTAGCTCCTACAATGAGCAGTTCTTC. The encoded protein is CASSVTGGISSYNEQFF.

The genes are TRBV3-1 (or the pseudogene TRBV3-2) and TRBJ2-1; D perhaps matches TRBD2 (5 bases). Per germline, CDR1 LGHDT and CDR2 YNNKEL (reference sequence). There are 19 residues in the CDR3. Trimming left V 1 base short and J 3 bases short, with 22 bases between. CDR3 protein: CASSQAVRRKIRGYNEQFF. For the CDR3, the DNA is TGTGCCAGCAGCCAAGCTGTAAGGAGAAAGATTCGGGGCTACAATGAGCAGTTCTTC.

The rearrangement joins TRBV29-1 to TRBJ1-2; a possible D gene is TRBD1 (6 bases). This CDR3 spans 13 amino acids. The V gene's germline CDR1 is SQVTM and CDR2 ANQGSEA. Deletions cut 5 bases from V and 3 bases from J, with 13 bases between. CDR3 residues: CSVYRESDYGYTF. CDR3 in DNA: TGCAGCGTTTACAGGGAGTCTGACTATGGCTACACCTTC.

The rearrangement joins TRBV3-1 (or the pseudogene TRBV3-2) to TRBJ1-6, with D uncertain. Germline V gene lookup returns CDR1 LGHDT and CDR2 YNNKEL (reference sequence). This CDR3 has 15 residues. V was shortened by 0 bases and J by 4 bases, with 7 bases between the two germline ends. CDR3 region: CASSQDGLYNSPLHF. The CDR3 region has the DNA TGTGCCAGCAGCCAAGATGGGCTGTATAATTCACCCCTCCACTTT.

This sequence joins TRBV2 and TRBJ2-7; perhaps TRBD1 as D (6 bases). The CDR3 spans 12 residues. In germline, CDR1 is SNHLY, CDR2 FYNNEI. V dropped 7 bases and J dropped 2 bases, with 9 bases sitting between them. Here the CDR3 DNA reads TGTGCCAGCAACCGGGACACCTACGAGCAGTACTTC. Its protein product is CASNRDTYEQYF.